These 21 T cell receptor beta chains originate from one sample sequenced in a study of T cell repertoires in cytomegalovirus infection. MiXCR, run by TCRdb on the reads, gives a single entry per CDR3 protein. The repertoire holds hundreds of thousands of distinct CDR3 sequences, with 24% as singletons. The specimen sequenced was CD8+ T cells from PBMCs. These receptors all come from a human donor in good health (CMV status not recorded). Some clones in this sample may be carry-over from other donors' samples.

The J gene is TRBJ1-1, the V gene TRBV4-1; D is unresolved. CDR1 is MGHRA, CDR2 YSYEKL, per germline. The CDR3 is made up of 14 amino acids. Between the trimmed V and J ends, which lost 1 base and 4 bases, there was a span of 10 bases. In nucleotides, the CDR3 is TGCGCCAGCAGCCAAGTAGACCACATCACTGAAGCTTTCTTT. Its protein product is CASSQVDHITEAFF.

This clonotype showed up many times. V gene TRBV7-2 combines with J gene TRBJ1-1; 7 positions match TRBD1. V lost 0 bases, J lost 0 bases, and 10 bases stayed unmatched. In germline, CDR1 is SGHTA, CDR2 FQGNSA. This CDR3 comprises 18 residues. This CDR3 is CASSLASGTEKMNTEAFF. The CDR3 bases are TGTGCCAGCAGCTTAGCATCCGGGACAGAGAAAATGAACACTGAAGCTTTCTTT.

With regard to this clonotype: A read error is possible here, since a much larger clone lies one base away. V and J are TRBV6-8 and TRBJ1-5; 10 bases fit TRBD1. V lost 6 bases and J lost 0; bases outside the gene matches: 8. This CDR3 has 17 residues. Germline CDR1 and CDR2: MNHGY and SAAAGT. The CDR3 DNA is TGTGCCAGCAGATGGGACAGGGGAGGATATAGCAATCAGCCCCAGCATTTT. It translates to CASRWDRGGYSNQPQHF.

The V and J genes are TRBV6-6 and TRBJ2-5; possible D gene TRBD2, 6 bases. The CDR3 totals 13 residues. V was shortened by 6 bases and J by 5 bases, with 13 bases between the two germline ends. In germline, CDR1 is MNHNY, CDR2 SVGAGI (reference sequence). CDR3 residues: CASSRSAGETQYF. Here the CDR3 DNA reads TGTGCCAGCAGCCGGAGCGCGGGGGAGACCCAGTACTTC.

The chain has TRBV6-5 and TRBJ2-5; D might be TRBD1 (5 bases). Germline V lookup: CDR1 MNHEY, CDR2 SVGAGI. The V gene lost 2 bases and the J gene lost 6 bases, with 10 bases spanning the gap. The CDR3 length is 13 residues. CDR3 protein: CASSYSREKTQYF. CDR3 DNA sequence: TGTGCCAGCAGTTACAGCAGGGAAAAGACCCAGTACTTC.

The chain has TRBV27 and TRBJ2-7; the D gene could be TRBD1 or TRBD2 (6 bases each). The V gene's germline CDR1 is MNHEY and CDR2 SMNVEV (reference sequence). Trimming stripped 0 bases from V and 7 bases from J, with 13 bases between. The CDR3 spans 14 residues. CDR3 nucleotide sequence: TGTGCCAGCAGTTTATCGTCGGGGGCGTGGGAGCAGTACGTC. Translating gives CASSLSSGAWEQYV.

The chain recombines TRBV7-9 with TRBJ2-3; a weak D match, TRBD1 (6 bases). V was clipped by 4 bases and J by 5 bases, with 13 bases between them. CDR1 SEHNR and CDR2 FQNEAQ come from the germline V gene (reference sequence). The CDR3 totals 14 residues. DNA for the CDR3: TGTGCCAGCAGCTCCGGACAGTCTGAAGATACGCAGTATTTT. This translates into CASSSGQSEDTQYF. The full variable domain, its missing parts supplied by reference TRBV7-9 and TRBJ2-3, is DTGVSQNPRHKITKRGQNVTFRCDPISEHNRLYWYRQTLGQGPEFLTYFQNEAQLEKSRLLSDRFSAERPKGSFSTLEIQRTEQGDSAMYLCASSSGQSEDTQYFGPGTRLTVL.

The chain joins TRBV2 to TRBJ2-3; D is unclear. Trimming stripped 10 bases from V and 0 bases from J, with 8 bases between. Germline values: CDR1 SNHLY, CDR2 FYNNEI. The CDR3 sequence is 12 residues long. In DNA form, the CDR3 reads TGTGCCACCCCGGTCAGCACAGATACGCAGTATTTT. It yields the protein CATPVSTDTQYF.

Many counts were recorded for this clonotype. The chain is built from TRBV7-6 and TRBJ2-2; perhaps TRBD2 as D (5 bases). V gave up 1 base and J gave up 1 base, with 7 bases separating them. The CDR3 sequence is 15 residues long. Germline V gene lookup returns CDR1 SGHVS and CDR2 FNYEAQ. CDR3 protein: CASSLDRENTGELFF. The CDR3 nucleotides are TGTGCCAGCAGCTTAGATCGGGAGAACACCGGGGAGCTGTTTTTT. Full variable domain (missing parts from reference TRBV7-6 and TRBJ2-2): GAGVSQSPRYKVTKRGQDVALRCDPISGHVSLYWYRQALGQGPEFLTYFNYEAQQDKSGLPNDRFSAERPEGSISTLTIQRTEQRDSAMYRCASSLDRENTGELFFGEGSRLTVL.

The V gene is TRBV4-1, the J gene TRBJ1-1; D unresolved. Germline lookup yields CDR1 MGHRA and CDR2 YSYEKL. The CDR3 has 17 amino acids. V was cut by 0 bases and J by 0 bases, with 14 bases left in between. The CDR3 DNA is TGCGCCAGCAGCCAAGACCGAGAGGGCGTCTTGAACACTGAAGCTTTCTTT. Its translation is CASSQDREGVLNTEAFF.

The table lists this clonotype with a few counts. J is TRBJ2-7 and V is TRBV6-2 or TRBV6-3, with 10 bases identical to TRBD1. Trimming took 4 bases from V and 2 from J; bases not matched to a gene: 5. The CDR3 spans 15 residues. The germline gives CDR1 MNHEY, CDR2 SVGEGT. The CDR3 nucleotides read TGTGCCAGCAGTTTGGGGGACAGGGGCCCCTACGAGCAGTACGTC. Its translation is CASSLGDRGPYEQYV.

This clonotype was detected a few times. The chain is built from TRBV5-1 and TRBJ1-1, with D tentatively TRBD1 (5 bases). The CDR3 has 16 residues. In germline, CDR1 is SGHRS, CDR2 YFSETQ. The ends were cut back, 2 bases at V and 5 bases at J, with 19 bases in the middle. In nucleotides, the CDR3 is TGCGCCAGCAGCTTTGGGGCAGGGTTCCGAGAGACTGAAGCTTTCTTT. It codes for CASSFGAGFRETEAFF.

This chain links TRBV6-1 with TRBJ2-7, with 7 bases lining up with TRBD1. V lost 4 bases, J lost 0 bases, and 6 bases stayed unmatched. Germline CDR1 MNHNS, CDR2 SASEGT. The CDR3 covers 15 residues. The CDR3 sequence is CASSVWDSSSYEQYV. For the CDR3, the DNA is TGTGCCAGCAGTGTTTGGGACAGCAGCTCCTACGAGCAGTACGTC.

This clonotype has a count of ten or more. This sequence joins TRBV19 and TRBJ1-2, with D perhaps matching TRBD1 (6 bases). Per the germline V gene, CDR1 is LNHDA and CDR2 is SQIVND (reference sequence). This CDR3 has 13 residues. V was cut by 5 bases and J by 2 bases, with 9 bases left in between. In DNA, the CDR3 is TGTGCCAGTAGTGTGACAGGAAACTATGGCTACACCTTC. This sequence encodes CASSVTGNYGYTF.

The sample holds a few counts of this clonotype. This sequence joins TRBV4-2 and TRBJ2-7, with 8 positions matching TRBD2. J lost 0 bases, V lost 4 bases, and 5 bases had no gene match. This CDR3 contains 15 residues. The germline CDR1 and CDR2 sequences are LGHNA and YNFKEQ. The CDR3 loop reads CASSRERGISYEQYF. As DNA, the CDR3 is TGTGCCAGCAGCCGCGAGCGGGGGATCTCCTACGAGCAGTACTTC.

The V gene is TRBV28, the J gene TRBJ2-1; D is perhaps TRBD2 (5 bases). The CDR3 is made up of 14 amino acids. In germline, CDR1 is MDHEN, CDR2 SYDVKM. Trimming stripped 0 bases from V and 6 bases from J, with 9 bases between. The CDR3 protein is CASSLWRVLNEQFF. Here the CDR3 DNA reads TGTGCCAGCAGTTTATGGAGGGTACTCAATGAGCAGTTCTTC.

In the case of this clonotype: A read error may explain this, as a much larger clone is one base away. The V gene is TRBV18, the J gene TRBJ1-2, with TRBD1 matching 8 bases. Germline V gene data show CDR1 as KGHSH and CDR2 as LQKENI. The CDR3 is 14 amino acids. The chain's CDR3 is CDSSPGGSYYGYTF. Written as DNA, the CDR3 is TGTGACAGCTCACCAGGGGGCAGTTACTATGGCTACACCTTC.

This clonotype was recorded a few times. V is TRBV6-2 or TRBV6-3 and J is TRBJ2-1; D ambiguous. Germline CDR1 MNHEY, CDR2 SVGEGT. The CDR3 totals 12 residues. Trimming took 6 bases from V and 15 from J, leaving 18 bases between them. The CDR3 spells CASSPPTCTWFF. CDR3 coding DNA: TGTGCCAGCAGCCCCCCGACATGTACCTGGTTCTTC.

This clonotype turned up a few times. CDR3 loop: CSAGPRDSSDQPQHF. CDR3 bases: TGCAGTGCTGGACCACGAGACAGTTCGGACCAGCCCCAGCATTTT. V usage is TRBV20-1 and J usage is TRBJ1-5, with a weak D call TRBD1 (5 bases). Trimming shortened V by 5 bases and J by 7 bases, and 21 bases separated the two germline ends. Germline-derived CDR1 and CDR2 are DFQATT and SNEGSKA (reference sequence). The CDR3 runs 15 residues.

At least ten counts were recorded for this clonotype. The chain is built from TRBV6-2 or TRBV6-3 and TRBJ2-2, with TRBD1 matching over 7 bases. CDR3 size: 18 residues. With 2 bases clipped from V and 4 bases from J, the junction kept 13 bases outside the gene matches. The germline CDR1 and CDR2 sequences are MNHEY and SVGEGT. The CDR3 spells CASSYERDSPIFTGELFF. CDR3 sequence (DNA): TGTGCCAGCAGTTACGAACGGGACAGCCCGATTTTCACCGGGGAGCTGTTTTTT.

This clonotype was observed a few times. The CDR3 spells CATSTYEGQPQHF. The CDR3 region has the DNA TGTGCCACCAGCACCTATGAGGGTCAGCCCCAGCATTTT. The J gene is TRBJ1-5, the V gene TRBV15; D ambiguous. Germline values: CDR1 LNHNV, CDR2 YYDKDF (reference sequence). V was clipped by 4 bases and J by 6 bases, with 10 bases between them. This CDR3 comprises 13 residues.